The TCR beta chain described here comes from a study of glioma-infiltrating T cells after dendritic cell vaccination (dated by TCRdb to about 2016). The study in broad terms: Of the approximately 15 glioblastoma patients in the cohort, all drawn from Phase I and II dendritic cell vaccination trials, 9 were newly diagnosed and 6 had recurrent disease. In glioblastoma patients vaccinated with dendritic cells, deep sequencing of TCR beta CDR3 regions served to measure tumor-infiltrating lymphocyte content and to compare repertoires between tumor and blood. To make the vaccine, monocyte-derived dendritic cells were cultured for under 9 days with IL-4 and GM-CSF and then pulsed overnight with autologous tumor lysate. Survival after dendritic cell vaccination was correlated with TCR sequencing metrics such as TIL content and the overlap between tumor and blood repertoires. Autologous tumor lysate-pulsed dendritic cell vaccination was administered to the patients between the early 2000s and the early 2010s. Three intradermal dendritic cell vaccine injections were administered to patients at biweekly intervals in the arm below the axilla.

Overall study results and their limits: The cohort was small and heterogeneous, and full blood and tumor sets were available for few patients, with initial-recurrent tumor pairs available for even fewer patients. The response model built on TCR overlap across three groups was characterized as speculative, with prospective validation still needed. After dendritic cell vaccination, a higher estimated pretreatment TIL content predicted longer time to progression and overall survival. TCR clonality showed no direct relationship with survival, which suggests that a diverse polyclonal response may matter.

The meaning of the sample's time point label: after dendritic cell vaccination, including at tumor progression/relapse. Patients were selected for having adequate residual fresh-frozen tumor tissue and more than two years of available survival data. None of the glioblastoma patients carried an isocitrate dehydrogenase mutation, although molecular status otherwise varied. PBMC collection took place before vaccination, two weeks after the third vaccination, and at tumor progression if progression occurred. Genomic DNA was extracted with the Qiagen DNeasy Blood extraction Kit. Using the immunoSEQ assay, TCRB CDR3 regions were amplified from roughly 2 micrograms of genomic DNA, or from all available DNA when less than that was on hand. The multiplex PCR relied on 60 forward primers for TCR V beta segments and 13 reverse primers for J beta segments. To estimate the number of reads per starting template, synthetic control templates were added to each sample at limiting dilution. The Illumina HiSeq System generated sequencing reads of 87 bp. From the authors' description of their analysis: PCR and sequencing errors were removed by a nearest neighbor algorithm that merged closely related sequences. TCR overlap was defined as the percentage of unique tumor TCR beta sequences that were also found in the peripheral blood of the same patient. As stored in TCRdb, this immuneACCESS dataset retains in-frame rearrangements with V and J assigned. A fraction of the clones does not appear; measured against another copy, unresolved V genes explain less than half of the discrepancy, and the remainder lacks a known reason. The V and J calls and clone size are taken from that table; D and trimming were inferred from the DNA. For this sample there are about 58,000 clones; just under 85% appear just once. The ten largest clones take up 15% to 19% of the sample.

Regarding this clone: Its antigen is unknown. Base qualities are missing; no much larger clone stands one base away.

CDR1 and CDR2, per the germline V gene (reference sequence), are SGHNT and YYREEE. Spanning cysteine to phenylalanine, the CDR3 consists of 16 amino acids. Only the CDR3 DNA stays, 48 bases, in frame from base 1. The trim is 4 bases for V and 1 base for J, with a gap of 18 bases between the germline ends. Sequenced here: blood, sampled after dendritic cell vaccination. This sequence was found in a human donor with glioblastoma. The rearranged segments are TRBV5-4 and TRBJ2-7, with a tentative D gene TRBD2 over 7 matching bases. The nucleotide sequence is TGTGCCAGCAGCCTACTCGGCGGGGGCCCTTCCTACGAGCAGTACTTC. Protein translation: CASSLLGGGPSYEQYF.